This T cell receptor (beta chain) derives from a study of blood T cell repertoires in COVID-19. Assay: immunoSEQ multiplex PCR; the TCRdb copy retains only in-frame clones and omits some. This table has roughly 80,000 clones, 70% to 80% appearing once. Material for sequencing was peripheral blood. The receptor's source is a man in his sixties or seventies with active or convalescent COVID-19.

Written as DNA, the CDR3 is TGTGCCAGCAGATCCCCGGGTCCCGCGGAGACCCAGTACTTC. Its protein is CASRSPGPAETQYF. The V gene is TRBV6-5, the J gene TRBJ2-5, with D unresolved. Germline lookup yields CDR1 MNHEY and CDR2 SVGAGI. Trimming took off 6 bases at V and 5 bases at J, with 16 bases between the two ends. The CDR3 has 14 amino acids.